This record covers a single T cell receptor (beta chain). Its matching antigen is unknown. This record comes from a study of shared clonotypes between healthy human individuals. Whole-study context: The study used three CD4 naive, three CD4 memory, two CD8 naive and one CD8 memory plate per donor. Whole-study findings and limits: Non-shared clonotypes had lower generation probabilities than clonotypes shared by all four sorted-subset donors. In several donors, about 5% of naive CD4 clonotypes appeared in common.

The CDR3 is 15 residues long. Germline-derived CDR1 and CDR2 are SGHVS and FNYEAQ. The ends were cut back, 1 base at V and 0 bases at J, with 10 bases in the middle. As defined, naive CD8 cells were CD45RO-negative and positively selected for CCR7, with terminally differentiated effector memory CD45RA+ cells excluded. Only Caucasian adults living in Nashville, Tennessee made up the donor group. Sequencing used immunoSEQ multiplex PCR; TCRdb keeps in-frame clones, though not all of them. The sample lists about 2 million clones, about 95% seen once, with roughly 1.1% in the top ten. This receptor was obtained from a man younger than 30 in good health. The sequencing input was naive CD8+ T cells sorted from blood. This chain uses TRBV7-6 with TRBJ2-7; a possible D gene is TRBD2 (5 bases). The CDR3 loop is CASSLGTHFSYEQYF. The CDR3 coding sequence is TGTGCCAGCAGCTTAGGGACTCACTTCTCCTACGAGCAGTACTTC.